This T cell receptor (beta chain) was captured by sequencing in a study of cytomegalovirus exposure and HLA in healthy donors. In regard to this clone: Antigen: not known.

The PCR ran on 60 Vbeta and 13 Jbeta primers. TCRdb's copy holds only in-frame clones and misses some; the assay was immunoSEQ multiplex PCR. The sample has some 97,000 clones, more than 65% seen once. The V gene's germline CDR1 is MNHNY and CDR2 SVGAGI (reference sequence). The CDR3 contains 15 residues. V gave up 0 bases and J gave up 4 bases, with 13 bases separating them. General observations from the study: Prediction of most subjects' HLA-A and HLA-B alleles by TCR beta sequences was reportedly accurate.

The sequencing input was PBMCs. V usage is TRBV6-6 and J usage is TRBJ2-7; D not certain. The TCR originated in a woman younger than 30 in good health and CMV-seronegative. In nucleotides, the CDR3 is TGTGCCAGCAGTTACTCGATTTCGGGTTCTTACGAGCAGTACTTC. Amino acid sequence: CASSYSISGSYEQYF.